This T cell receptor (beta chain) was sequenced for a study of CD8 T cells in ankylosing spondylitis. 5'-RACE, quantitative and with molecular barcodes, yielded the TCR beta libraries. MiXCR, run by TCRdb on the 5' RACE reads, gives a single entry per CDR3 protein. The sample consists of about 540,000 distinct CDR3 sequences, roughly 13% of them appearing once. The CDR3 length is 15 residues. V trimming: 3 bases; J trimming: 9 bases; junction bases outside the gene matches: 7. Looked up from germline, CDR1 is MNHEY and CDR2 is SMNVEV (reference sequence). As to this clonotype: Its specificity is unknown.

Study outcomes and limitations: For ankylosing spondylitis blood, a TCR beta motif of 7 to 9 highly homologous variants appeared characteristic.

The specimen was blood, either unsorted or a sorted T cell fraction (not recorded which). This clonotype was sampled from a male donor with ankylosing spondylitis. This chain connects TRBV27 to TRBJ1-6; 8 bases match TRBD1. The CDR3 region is CASSFSQGAFSPLHF. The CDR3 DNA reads TGTGCCAGCAGTTTCTCTCAGGGGGCTTTTTCACCCCTCCACTTT.